These 5 T cell receptor beta chains came from one sample sequenced in a study of beta chain features in type 1 diabetes. For these receptors, no antigen is known. General study results and limits: Shorter TCRB CDR3s, moderately but significantly so, marked every one of the four CD4+ subsets in Type 1 diabetes patients.

The isolated RNA, all of it, was reverse transcribed, so expressed TCRB transcripts were what got sequenced. TCRdb's table, derived via immunoSEQ multiplex PCR, lists solely in-frame clones and lacks some. This sample has about 700,000 clones; roughly 13% occur once, and the top ten carry less than 0.025%. Sequencing was done on a sample of naive CD4+ T cells from blood. All receptors derive from a young man with type 1 diabetes.

This clone occurred a few times. J is TRBJ2-7 and V is TRBV9; TRBD1 aligns across 10 bases. The V and J ends lost 0 bases and 2 bases, in that order; junction bases with no gene match: 5. Germline V gene data show CDR1 as SGDLS and CDR2 as YYNGEE. This CDR3 contains 16 residues. The CDR3 loop reads CASSVATGTGAYEQYF. CDR3 DNA: TGTGCCAGCAGCGTAGCTACCGGGACAGGGGCCTACGAGCAGTACTTC.

The gene calls are TRBV5-1 and TRBJ1-1; no reliable D call. Germline V gene sequence: CDR1 SGHRS, CDR2 YFSETQ. The CDR3 totals 11 residues. The V end lost 6 bases, the J end lost 1 base, and 4 bases lay between the germline ends. CDR3 protein: CASTANTEAFF. The CDR3 DNA sequence: TGCGCCAGCACGGCGAACACTGAAGCTTTCTTT. The full variable domain, its missing parts supplied by reference TRBV5-1 and TRBJ1-1, is KAGVTQTPRYLIKTRGQQVTLSCSPISGHRSVSWYQQTPGQGLQFLFEYFSETQRNKGNFPGRFSGRQFSNSRSEMNVSTLELGDSALYLCASTANTEAFFGQGTRLTVV.

This chain links TRBV9 with TRBJ2-3, with D hard to call. The CDR3 totals 16 residues. The V end was cut by 0 bases, the J end by 0 bases, with 11 bases between. Looked up from germline, CDR1 is SGDLS and CDR2 is YYNGEE. The DNA of the CDR3 is TGTGCCAGCAGCGTAGCTCCGTCCGGCAGCACAGATACGCAGTATTTT. This encodes CASSVAPSGSTDTQYF.

Only a few counts were recorded for this clone. This chain uses TRBV30 with TRBJ1-6, with D perhaps matching TRBD1 (5 bases). The CDR3 totals 17 residues. The ends were cut back, 1 base at V and 0 bases at J, with 13 bases in the middle. The germline CDR1 and CDR2 sequences are GTSNPN and SVGIG (reference sequence). The CDR3 sequence: CAWSERGPSSYNSPLHF. The DNA for the CDR3 is TGTGCCTGGAGTGAGAGGGGCCCTAGCTCCTATAATTCACCCCTCCACTTT.

In this sample, this clone turned up a few times. The chain has TRBV4-1 and TRBJ1-1; D might be TRBD1 (5 bases). V lost 9 bases and J lost 4, with 15 bases in between. CDR3 length: 13 residues. Germline assignment: CDR1 MGHRA and CDR2 YSYEKL. The CDR3 sequence is CASLRGGGTEAFF. Written as DNA, the CDR3 is TGCGCCAGTCTAAGGGGTGGCGGCACTGAAGCTTTCTTT.